The T cell receptor beta chain under discussion was sequenced for a study of T cells in Graves' hyperthyroidism and ophthalmopathy (dated by TCRdb to between 2017 and 2020). About the study as a whole: Peripheral blood was collected at initial diagnosis, before any treatment. The paper reports TCR Vbeta CDR3 sequencing of 140 or so peripheral blood samples: fewer than 50 ophthalmopathy, fewer than 80 hyperthyroidism and 17 progressor patients. In about 6 Graves' hyperthyroidism patients, the study also compared T-cell repertoires from thyroid tissue with T-cell repertoires from blood. Prospective prediction of ophthalmopathy was tested in an independent validation cohort of some 20 hyperthyroidism patients and 17 patients who later progressed to ophthalmopathy. The roughly 100 discovery patients were randomly divided into training and test sets at a 7:3 ratio. After blood sampling, hyperthyroidism patients were treated with methimazole at a starting dose of 30 mg daily, and ophthalmopathy patients were treated with high-dose intravenous methylprednisolone. To identify distinguishing TCR V-J signatures, a discovery cohort of roughly 100 patients was used, comprising fewer than 45 with Graves' ophthalmopathy and about 59 with stable Graves' hyperthyroidism.

This clonotype was detected many times. What this receptor recognizes is not known. No base-level quality is on record; no much larger clone is a single base apart. The TCR beta CDR3 regions were amplified from RNA transcripts. For the first round of RT-PCR on the TCR CDR3, the HTBI primer set was used together with the Qiagen OneStep RT-PCR kit. Libraries were constructed in a second round of multiplex PCR, after which size selection and purification were carried out. The libraries were sequenced on an Illumina HiSeq2000 using paired-end 100 bp reads. Concerning the study's data processing: SOAPnuke was used to process the raw data, with reads discarded if the reads contained adapters or uncalled bases, had a mean Phred below 15, or lacked an exact constant-primer or identifier match. High-quality paired reads were merged with COPE v1.2.5, and unique nucleotide sequences were defined as clonotypes. Clonotypes were aligned to IMGT TRBV, TRBD and TRBJ reference segments using MiTCR v1.1. Analysis was restricted to V-J combinations with a frequency above 0.0001, which covered 98% to 99.2% of repertoires. The TCS score was defined as the ratio of F50 (clonal expansion) to E x V (chaos), calculated using BLOSUM62-based TCRdist between CDR3 peptides within each V-J. Welch's t-statistics and random forest reduced fewer than 550 V-J features to 10 to 15, which were used in a naive Bayes classifier (R e1071). TCRdb took the public reads, trimmed them with fastp at Q25, ran MiXCR for clone calling and kept in-frame beta chains. Every entry covers one CDR3 protein and lists the most common genes and DNA from its rows. These V and J calls derive from TCRdb rather than the authors' analysis. In all, the sample holds a few hundred thousand distinct CDR3 sequences, and less than 20% of those were seen once. The ten largest clones represent about 14% of the sample.

Including cysteine and phenylalanine, the CDR3 has 16 amino acids. CDR3 DNA only is kept here, 48 bases in frame from base 1. The germline V gene (reference sequence) specifies LGHDT as CDR1 and YNNKEL as CDR2. Deletion took 0 bases off V and 0 bases off J, with a span of 8 bases between the germline ends. The paper as a whole reports these results and caveats: A model built on a 13 V-J signature distinguished ophthalmopathy from stable hyperthyroidism, reaching about 88% sensitivity and about 81% specificity in cross-validation and 80%/75% in testing. Most expanded thyroid clonotypes (frequency above 0.001) were also detected in blood, a finding suggesting that blood repertoires may reflect thyroid immune responses. During validation, the model predicted progression to ophthalmopathy a median of approximately 6 months ahead of onset, with approximately 71% sensitivity and 72.22% specificity. Sample size was not statistically predetermined, and investigators were not blinded to group allocation.

Stable Graves' hyperthyroidism was defined as no progression to ophthalmopathy during 18 months of follow-up. Hyperthyroidism patients were newly diagnosed, with disease duration under 2 months, and aged 18 to 65 years. Patients with uncontrolled infections, other autoimmune diseases, pregnancy or lactation were excluded. Diagnoses relied on clinical symptoms, serum thyroxine and TRAb, thyroid ultrasound and orbital computed tomography. Ficoll-Paque density gradient centrifugation was used to isolate PBMCs from about 10 ml of fresh peripheral blood. Total RNA was extracted using Trizol reagent, and RNA quality was assessed on an Agilent 2100 Bioanalyzer.

This clonotype was obtained from a woman aged 18-29 years with Graves' hyperthyroidism. In this chain, TRBV3-1 is recombined with TRBJ2-2; TRBD1 might be the D gene, on 5 matching bases. Sequenced sample: blood. The nucleotide sequence reads TGTGCCAGCAGCCAAGAAGCCAGGGCGAACACCGGGGAGCTGTTTTTT. Translated, it gives CASSQEARANTGELFF.